Below, 14 T cell receptor beta chains from the same sample are listed, as sequenced in a study of T cells in Graves' hyperthyroidism and ophthalmopathy. Amplification targeted TCR beta CDR3 regions from RNA transcripts. HTBI primers were used for first-round RT-PCR of the TCR CDR3. TCRdb redid the calling of the multiplex PCR reads with MiXCR, one entry per CDR3 protein. The data show around 660,000 distinct CDR3 sequences, with about 45% seen just once and 6.5% to 9% held by the top ten. Source material: peripheral blood or thyroid tissue (not recorded which). Receptor source: an adult man with Graves' disease, either hyperthyroidism or ophthalmopathy (not recorded which).

The rearrangement joins TRBV29-1 to TRBJ2-2; 9 nucleotides align to TRBD2. CDR3 size: 16 residues. Germline V gene lookup returns CDR1 SQVTM and CDR2 ANQGSEA. Losses at the gene ends were 4 bases for V and 7 bases for J; bases not matched to a gene: 13. The CDR3 bases are TGCAGCGTTGGATTGGGGCTAGCGGGAATCGACGGGGAGCTGTTTTTT. This codes for CSVGLGLAGIDGELFF.

The chain is built from TRBV20-1 and TRBJ2-7; 8 nucleotides align to TRBD1. CDR1 and CDR2 (germline): DFQATT, SNEGSKA (reference sequence). Trimming took 2 bases from V and 3 from J; bases not matched to a gene: 6. The CDR3 sequence is 14 residues long. CDR3 region: CSARPGQGDYEQYF. CDR3 DNA sequence: TGCAGTGCTAGACCTGGACAGGGCGACTACGAGCAGTACTTC.

The V call is TRBV7-6, the J call TRBJ1-4, with 7 bases lining up with TRBD1. CDR1 is SGHVS, CDR2 FNYEAQ, per germline. V was pared by 8 bases and J by 7 bases, with 4 bases of the junction left unmatched. The CDR3 is 12 residues long. The CDR3 reads CASGTEAEKLFF. The CDR3 DNA reads as TGTGCCAGCGGGACAGAGGCTGAAAAACTGTTTTTT.

As to this clonotype: The junction departs from germline at one end; a sequencing error may be responsible. The chain employs TRBV19 and TRBJ1-4; D may be TRBD1 (5 bases). CDR1 is LNHDA, CDR2 SQIVND, per germline (reference sequence). The CDR3 runs to 15 residues. Written as DNA, the CDR3 is TGTGCCAGTGGTATACCCCTTCGACAGTATGAAAAACTGTTTTTT. Its translation: CASGIPLRQYEKLFF. The full variable domain, completed using reference TRBV19 and TRBJ1-4, is DGGITQSPKYLFRKEGQNVTLSCEQNLNHDAMYWYRQDPGQGLRLIYYSQIVNDFQKGDIAEGYSVSREKKESFPLTVTSAQKNPTAFYLCASGIPLRQYEKLFFGSGTQLSVL.

The genes are TRBV20-1 and TRBJ1-1, with 8 bases matching TRBD1. With V trimmed by 0 bases and J by 0 bases, 3 bases remained unmatched. CDR1 is DFQATT, CDR2 SNEGSKA, per germline (reference sequence). The CDR3 contains 15 residues. The CDR3 bases are TGCAGTGCTAGAGATCAGGACAGGGTGAACACTGAAGCTTTCTTT. Its translation: CSARDQDRVNTEAFF.

The chain recombines TRBV29-1 with TRBJ1-4, with D perhaps TRBD1 (6 bases). Germline lookup yields CDR1 SQVTM and CDR2 ANQGSEA. Trimming left V 4 bases short and J 7 bases short, with 19 bases between. The CDR3 is 15 residues long. The CDR3 is CSVVGGQGMGEKLFF. CDR3 coding DNA: TGCAGCGTTGTTGGGGGGCAGGGAATGGGTGAAAAACTGTTTTTT.

This clonotype was seen at least ten times. The chain recombines TRBV7-9 with TRBJ1-6, with D hard to call. The CDR3 totals 12 residues. Trimming took 1 base from V and 10 from J, leaving 5 bases between them. CDR1 and CDR2 from the germline V gene are SEHNR and FQNEAQ (reference sequence). In nucleotides, the CDR3 is TGTGCCAGCAGCTTAGATCAGTCACCCCTCCACTTT. This gives the protein CASSLDQSPLHF.

This clonotype was recorded many times. The DNA of the CDR3 is TGTGCCAGCAGCCAAGCTAGGACAGGACATGGCTACACCTTC. It translates to CASSQARTGHGYTF. This chain connects TRBV14 to TRBJ1-2, with 7 bases aligning to TRBD1. V gave up 1 base and J gave up 6 bases; unmatched junction bases: 5. CDR1 is SGHDN, CDR2 FVKESK, per germline. This CDR3 comprises 14 residues.

V is TRBV20-1 and J is TRBJ1-5; TRBD1 matches at 7 bases. This CDR3 is built from 13 residues. CDR1 is DFQATT, CDR2 SNEGSKA, per germline (reference sequence). The junction had 6 bases not matched to a gene; V was cut back by 1 base and J by 9 bases. CDR3 in amino acids: CSARGTGFGPQHF. DNA of the CDR3: TGCAGTGCTAGAGGGACAGGCTTCGGGCCCCAGCATTTT.

This clonotype was recorded many times. The chain carries TRBV20-1 and TRBJ2-5; either TRBD1 or TRBD2 may fit D (5 bases each). V lost 5 bases to trimming and J lost 1 base, with 11 bases between them. This CDR3 region has 13 residues. Germline values: CDR1 DFQATT, CDR2 SNEGSKA (reference sequence). CDR3 sequence: CSAGDDPQETQYF. CDR3 coding DNA: TGCAGTGCTGGGGACGACCCCCAAGAGACCCAGTACTTC.

The CDR3 region has the DNA TGCAGTGCTAGGGTAGGGCAAGGGGTGCAGTACTTC. Residues: CSARVGQGVQYF. This chain uses TRBV20-1 with TRBJ2-5, with D possibly being TRBD1 (5 bases). This CDR3 comprises 12 residues. V dropped 3 bases and J dropped 11 bases, with 16 bases sitting between them. Per the germline V gene, CDR1 is DFQATT and CDR2 is SNEGSKA (reference sequence).

The rearrangement uses TRBV7-9 and TRBJ2-2; D may match TRBD1 or TRBD2 (5 bases each). This CDR3 is 15 amino acids long. Trimming shortened V by 3 bases and J by 3 bases, and 11 bases separated the two germline ends. Germline lookup yields CDR1 SEHNR and CDR2 FQNEAQ (reference sequence). The CDR3 DNA is TGTGCCAGCAGCTTGGGGCTGAGGGACACCGGGGAGCTGTTTTTT. Protein: CASSLGLRDTGELFF.

CDR3 sequence: CAISTGTSEKQYF. The CDR3 DNA is TGTGCCATCAGTACTGGGACTAGCGAGAAGCAGTACTTC. The chain recombines TRBV10-3 with TRBJ2-7; 10 positions agree with TRBD2. With V trimmed by 5 bases and J by 8 bases, 6 bases remained unmatched. The germline V gene encodes CDR1 ENHRY and CDR2 SYGVKD. The CDR3 loop spans 13 amino acids.

This clonotype is a singleton in its sample. This chain connects TRBV2 to TRBJ1-3; 9 positions match TRBD1. This CDR3 has 12 residues. V dropped 10 bases and J dropped 3; count of bases not matched to a gene: 1. CDR1 and CDR2 from the germline V gene are SNHLY and FYNNEI. The CDR3 sequence is CATTGGGNTIYF. The CDR3 nucleotides read TGTGCCACGACAGGGGGTGGAAACACCATATATTTT.